The text below deals with one T cell receptor beta chain. Its antigen is unidentified. The entry originates in a study of beta chain features in type 1 diabetes. Findings and caveats of the study: All four CD4+ subsets of Type 1 diabetes patients contained TCRB CDR3s that were moderately but significantly shorter.

CDR3 length: 15 residues. The study reverse transcribed the entire isolated RNA, so it sequenced expressed TCRB transcripts. This table comes from immunoSEQ multiplex PCR, and its TCRdb copy is limited to in-frame clones, with some not included. This repertoire shows hundreds of thousands of clones, around an eighth found once; its top ten account for 0.022%. This receptor was taken from a man aged 18 to 35 with type 1 diabetes. Sequencing was carried out using naive CD4+ T cells from blood. The chain is built from TRBV21-1 and TRBJ2-5. TRBV21-1 corresponds to a pseudogene. The CDR3 sequence: CASSQSPMKQETQYF. DNA for the CDR3: TGTGCCAGCAGCCAGTCACCTATGAAGCAAGAGACCCAGTACTTC.